This entry is about one TCR beta chain. This specimen belongs to a study of T cell responses to AZD1222 COVID-19 vaccine. This CDR3 spans 11 amino acids. V was pared by 1 base and J by 14 bases, with 11 bases between. The data were produced by immunoSEQ multiplex PCR, yet TCRdb's version contains in-frame clones alone and is incomplete. The sample has about 130,000 clones, around 90% seen once. The rearrangement links TRBV12-3 or TRBV12-4 to TRBJ1-2; no definite D call. This receptor was identified in an adult in good health. Specimen: peripheral blood, collected on day 0 of AZD1222 vaccination. The CDR3, as DNA: TGTGCCAGCAGTTTAGAACCAGGCCAAACCTTC. Translated, it gives CASSLEPGQTF.